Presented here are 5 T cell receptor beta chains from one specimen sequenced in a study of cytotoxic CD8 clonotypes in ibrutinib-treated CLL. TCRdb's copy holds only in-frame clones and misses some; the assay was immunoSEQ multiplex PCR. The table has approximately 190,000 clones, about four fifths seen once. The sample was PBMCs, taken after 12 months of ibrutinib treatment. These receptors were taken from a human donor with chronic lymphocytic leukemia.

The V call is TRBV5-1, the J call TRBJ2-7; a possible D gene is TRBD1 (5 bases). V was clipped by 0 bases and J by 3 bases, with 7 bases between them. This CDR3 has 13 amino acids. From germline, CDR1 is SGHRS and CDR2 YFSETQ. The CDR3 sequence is CASSLDRSYEQYF. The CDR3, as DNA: TGCGCCAGCAGCTTGGACAGGAGCTACGAGCAGTACTTC.

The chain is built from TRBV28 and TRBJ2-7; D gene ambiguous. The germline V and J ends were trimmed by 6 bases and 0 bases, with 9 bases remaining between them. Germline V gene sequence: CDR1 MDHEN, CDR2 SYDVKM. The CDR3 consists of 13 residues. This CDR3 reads CASRPPVSYEQYF. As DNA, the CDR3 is TGTGCCAGCAGGCCCCCTGTCTCCTACGAGCAGTACTTC.

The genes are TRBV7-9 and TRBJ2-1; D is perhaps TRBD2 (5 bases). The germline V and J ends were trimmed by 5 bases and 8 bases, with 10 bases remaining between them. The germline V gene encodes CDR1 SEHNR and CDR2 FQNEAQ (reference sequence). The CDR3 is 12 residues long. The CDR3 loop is CASSPGIYEQFF. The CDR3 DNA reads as TGTGCCAGCAGCCCGGGGATCTATGAGCAGTTCTTC.

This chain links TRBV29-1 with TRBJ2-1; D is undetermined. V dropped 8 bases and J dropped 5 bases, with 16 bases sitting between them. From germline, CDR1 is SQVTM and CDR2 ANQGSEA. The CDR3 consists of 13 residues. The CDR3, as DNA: TGCAGCACCGCGACGGGCAGCCACAATGAGCAGTTCTTC. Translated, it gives CSTATGSHNEQFF.

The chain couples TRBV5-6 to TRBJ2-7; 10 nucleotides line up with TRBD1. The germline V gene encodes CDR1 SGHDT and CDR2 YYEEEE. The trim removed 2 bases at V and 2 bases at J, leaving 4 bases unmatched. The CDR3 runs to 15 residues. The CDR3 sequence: CASSFRDRGTYEQYF. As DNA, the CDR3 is TGTGCCAGCAGCTTCCGGGACAGGGGTACCTACGAGCAGTACTTC.